This T cell receptor beta chain was recovered during a study of T cells in women clearing cervical HPV infection listed by TCRdb under 2018. In the study overall: The cases were 25 to 30 women with histologically confirmed HPV16-related CIN3 or worse, and 2 of those women had invasive cancers. Controls were more than 20 women whose single incident HPV16 infection cleared within 12 months without precancer or cancer developing. Blood from cases was collected at the visit at which the lesion was first identified, whereas blood from controls was collected once infection was no longer detected. For cases, a median interval of 149 days, with an interquartile range of about 90 to 210 days, was observed between lesion detection and blood sampling. Since only a few of the women had HLA typing available, the possibility that HLA type was acting as a confounder could not be ruled out. Nested within Costa Rica's Guanacaste HPV Natural History Study, an exploratory proof-of-principle case-control study compared TCR repertoires across cervical HPV16 outcomes. Cases and controls were matched on age within five years and on year of sample collection. A median age of approximately 34 years was observed in cases versus roughly 38 in controls, and no significant differences in baseline characteristics were found. The parent cohort enrolled 10,049 women aged 18 or older in Guanacaste, Costa Rica, during about 1993 to 1994 and followed them for six to eight years. Five blinded duplicates per group were added as quality controls, so that 60 or so samples were obtained: some 50 participants and 10 replicates. What the research found in general, with its limitations: Because of the cross-sectional design, the study could not determine whether the associations came before infection or resulted from infection, and neither effector/memory subsets nor HPV-specific T cells were isolated. Cases were distinguished from controls with an estimated AUC of roughly 0.79 by random forest classifiers combining richness and V gene abundances. Because the number of T cells in each sample was unknown, differences in richness could reflect differing T-cell content rather than repertoire biology. TCR repertoire richness was significantly higher in CIN3+ cases than in controls across sequencing depths, while evenness did not differ.

Every participant had a single incident cervical HPV16 infection, and prevalent HPV16 infections were excluded. Cervical HPV DNA was detected with MY09/MY11 PCR, and genotyping was done by dot-blot hybridization. Roughly 15 mL of heparinized blood was centrifuged, after which the buffy coat was aliquoted, frozen at -30 degrees C, and then stored at -80 degrees C. QIAGEN kits were used to extract genomic DNA from the buffy coat specimens. For this clone: The antigen it binds to is not known.

The immunoSEQ assay used multiplex PCR to amplify TCR beta CDR3 regions from an average of approximately 1,100 ng of genomic DNA per sample. The assay corrected primer bias using a complete synthetic TCR repertoire to establish an amplification baseline. The amplicons were sequenced on the Illumina platform. The original methods were these. Sequences were error-corrected by clustering with frequency ratios and a modified nearest-neighbor algorithm and were then analyzed in the immunoSEQ Analyzer with IMGT gene definitions. At each rarefaction depth, TCR richness and evenness were averaged across 20 rarefaction repeats, and any sample with fewer sequences than the depth was left out. Wilcoxon rank sum tests with FDR correction were used to compare V, D and J gene relative abundances between the groups. For the blinded duplicates, the intraclass correlation was 95% to 96% for TCR richness and averaged around 76% across 66 gene segments. This immuneACCESS table, as held by TCRdb, lists in-frame sequences with V and J called but not all clones. Of the missing ones, under half trace to an unresolved V gene in checked studies; the others have no known cause. V and J calls and clone size are as listed in that table; D and trimming were resolved from the DNA. The table for this sample lists about 48,000 clones. The top ten clones comprise around 1.5% of the sample.

The sequencing sample was made of blood buffy coat. This sequence was found in a woman between 18 and 70 years old with a cervical HPV16 infection that either progressed to CIN3+ or cleared (not recorded which).

Partial CDR3 DNA: TGCAGTGCTAGAGAGGCGGGGATGTGGGTTACG. Its protein is CSAREAGMWVT. The entire CDR3 reads CSAREAGMWVTQYF. The chain couples TRBV20-1 to TRBJ2-3; a weak D assignment points to TRBD2 (6 bases agree). Read data end 3 residues before the CDR3 end; the end is taken from the germline J gene. CDR1 and CDR2 are drawn from the germline V gene (reference sequence): DFQATT, SNEGSKA. The CDR3 measures 14 amino acids from cysteine to phenylalanine. Only the CDR3 bases that were read are kept: 33 of them, in frame from base 1. V drops 0 bases and J drops 8 bases, leaving 15 bases in between.